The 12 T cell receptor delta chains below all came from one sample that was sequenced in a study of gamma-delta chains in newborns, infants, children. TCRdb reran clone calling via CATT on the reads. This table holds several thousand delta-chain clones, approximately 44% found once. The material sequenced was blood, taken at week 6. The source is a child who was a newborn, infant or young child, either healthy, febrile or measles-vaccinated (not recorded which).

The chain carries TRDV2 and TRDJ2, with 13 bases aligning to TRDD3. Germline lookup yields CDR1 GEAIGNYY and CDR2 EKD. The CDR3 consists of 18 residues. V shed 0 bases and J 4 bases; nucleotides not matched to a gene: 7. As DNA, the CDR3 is TGTGCCTGTGACACCGTCCCTACTGGGGGATACGCGACAGCACAACTCTTCTTT. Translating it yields CACDTVPTGGYATAQLFF.

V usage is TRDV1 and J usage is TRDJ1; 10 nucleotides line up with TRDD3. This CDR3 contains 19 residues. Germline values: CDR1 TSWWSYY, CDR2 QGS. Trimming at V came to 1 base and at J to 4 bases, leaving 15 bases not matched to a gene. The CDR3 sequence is CALGERPIWGIRRDDKLIF. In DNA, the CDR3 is TGTGCTCTTGGGGAACGGCCAATCTGGGGGATAAGACGTGACGATAAACTCATCTTT.

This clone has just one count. CDR3 DNA: TGTGCTCTTGGGGAACGAAGGCGTAAAGACTGGGGGATGGGGAGTAAACTCATCTTT. The encoded protein is CALGERRRKDWGMGSKLIF. The gene calls are TRDV1 and TRDJ1, with 10 positions matching TRDD3. Germline-derived CDR1 and CDR2 are TSWWSYY and QGS. Germline trimming cut 1 base from V and 7 bases from J; bases unmatched to any gene: 18. The CDR3 spans 19 residues.

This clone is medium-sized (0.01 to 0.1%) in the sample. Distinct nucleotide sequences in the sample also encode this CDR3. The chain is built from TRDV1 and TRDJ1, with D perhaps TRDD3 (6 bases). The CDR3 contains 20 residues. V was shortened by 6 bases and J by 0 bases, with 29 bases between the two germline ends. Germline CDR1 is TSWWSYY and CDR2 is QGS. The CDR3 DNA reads TGTGCTCTTGGTTGGGAGTGGCTCTACCCTCTGGGGATCGACACCGATAAACTCATCTTT. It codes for CALGWEWLYPLGIDTDKLIF.

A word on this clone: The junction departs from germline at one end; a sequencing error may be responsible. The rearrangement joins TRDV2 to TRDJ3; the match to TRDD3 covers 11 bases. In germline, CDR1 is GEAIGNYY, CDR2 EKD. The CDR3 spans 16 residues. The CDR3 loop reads CACDWGIRWDTQQMFF. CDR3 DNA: TGTGCCTGTGACTGGGGGATACGCTGGGACACCCAACAGATGTTTTTC.

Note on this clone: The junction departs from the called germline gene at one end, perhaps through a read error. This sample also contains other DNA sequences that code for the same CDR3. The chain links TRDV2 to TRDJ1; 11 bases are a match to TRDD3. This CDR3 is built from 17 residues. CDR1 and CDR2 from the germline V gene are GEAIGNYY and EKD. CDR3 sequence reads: CACAPTGGYADTDKLIF. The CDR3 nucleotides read TGTGCCTGTGCCCCTACTGGGGGATATGCGGACACCGATAAACTCATCTTC.

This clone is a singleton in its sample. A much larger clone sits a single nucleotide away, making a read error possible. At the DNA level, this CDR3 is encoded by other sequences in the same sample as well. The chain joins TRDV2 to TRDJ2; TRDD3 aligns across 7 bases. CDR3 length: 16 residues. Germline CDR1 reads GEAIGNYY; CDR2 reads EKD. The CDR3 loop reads CACDTLGGTLTAQLFF. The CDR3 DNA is TGCGCCTGTGACACGCTGGGGGGAACTTTGACAGCACAACTCTTCTTT.

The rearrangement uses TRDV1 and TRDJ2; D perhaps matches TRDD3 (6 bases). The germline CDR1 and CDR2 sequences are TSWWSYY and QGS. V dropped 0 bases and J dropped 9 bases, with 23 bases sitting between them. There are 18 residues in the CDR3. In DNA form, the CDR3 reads TGTGCTCTTGGGGAACTTCTGGGGAATACAAGCGGGCCTACACAACTCTTCTTT. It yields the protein CALGELLGNTSGPTQLFF.

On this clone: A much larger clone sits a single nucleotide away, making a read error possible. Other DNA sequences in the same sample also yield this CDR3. The CDR3 DNA reads as TGTGCAGCACCACTTGGGAGGAAACTCATCTTC. It codes for CAAPLGRKLIF. The genes are TRAV29/DV5 and TRDJ1, with D hard to call. Germline lookup yields CDR1 NSMFDY and CDR2 ISSIKDK. CDR3 size: 11 residues.

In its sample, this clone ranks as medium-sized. Written as DNA, the CDR3 is TGTGCTCTTGGCGGATGGGGTGACAGGGGGATACTAGGAGAAGGGATTAAACTCATCTTT. Protein product: CALGGWGDRGILGEGIKLIF. J is TRDJ1 and V is TRDV1, with 9 nucleotides matching TRDD3. J was trimmed by 7 bases and V by 6 bases; bases with no gene match: 27. Germline V gives CDR1 TSWWSYY, CDR2 QGS. CDR3 length: 20 amino acids.

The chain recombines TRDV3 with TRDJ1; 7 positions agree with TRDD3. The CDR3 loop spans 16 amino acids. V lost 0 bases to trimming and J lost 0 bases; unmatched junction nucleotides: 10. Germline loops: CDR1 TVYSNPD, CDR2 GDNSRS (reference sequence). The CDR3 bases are TGTGCCTTTAGTCTGTACTGGGGAGAGTACACCGATAAACTCATCTTT. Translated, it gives CAFSLYWGEYTDKLIF.

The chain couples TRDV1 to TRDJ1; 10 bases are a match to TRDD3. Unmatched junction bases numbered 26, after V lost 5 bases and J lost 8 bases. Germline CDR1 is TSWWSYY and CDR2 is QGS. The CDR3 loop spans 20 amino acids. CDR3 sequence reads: CALGSKKSLPYWGMEKKLIF. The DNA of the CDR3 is TGTGCTCTTGGGTCCAAAAAGAGCCTTCCTTACTGGGGGATGGAGAAAAAACTCATCTTT.